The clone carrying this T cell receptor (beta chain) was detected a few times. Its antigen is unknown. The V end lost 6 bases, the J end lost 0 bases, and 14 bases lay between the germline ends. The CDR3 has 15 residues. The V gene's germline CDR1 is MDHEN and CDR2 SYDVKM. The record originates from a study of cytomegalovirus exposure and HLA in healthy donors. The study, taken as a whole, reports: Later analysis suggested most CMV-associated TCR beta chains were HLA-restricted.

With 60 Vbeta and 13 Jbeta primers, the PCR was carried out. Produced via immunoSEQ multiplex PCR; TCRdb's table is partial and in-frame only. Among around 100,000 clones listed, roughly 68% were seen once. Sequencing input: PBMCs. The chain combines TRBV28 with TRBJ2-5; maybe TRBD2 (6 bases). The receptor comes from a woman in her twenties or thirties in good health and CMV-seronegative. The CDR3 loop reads CASSLPRGNQETQYF. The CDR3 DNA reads TGTGCCAGCAGCCTTCCACGGGGGAACCAAGAGACCCAGTACTTC. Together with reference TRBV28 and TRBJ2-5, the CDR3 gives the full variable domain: DVKVTQSSRYLVKRTGEKVFLECVQDMDHENMFWYRQDPGLGLRLIYFSYDVKMKEKGDIPEGYSVSREKKERFSLILESASTNQTSMYLCASSLPRGNQETQYFGPGTRLLVL.